The 3 T cell receptor beta chains presented below share a single source sample, sequenced in a study of Ad26.COV2.S vaccination and SARS-CoV-2 variants. Produced via immunoSEQ multiplex PCR; TCRdb's table is partial and in-frame only. Seen here are approximately 410,000 clones, 92% observed once, and the top ten hold around 1.7%. Treatment given: around 19 received Ad26.COV2.S at low or high dose, single or two shots; 5 received placebo; per-sample allocation not given. Material that was analyzed had been drawn on day 63 after the first vaccine or placebo injection. The sample was peripheral blood, taken in a trial of Ad26.COV2.S vaccine versus placebo. These receptors all stem from a person aged 18-60 years who received the Ad26.COV2.S COVID-19 vaccine or a placebo.

The V and J genes are TRBV6-7 and TRBJ1-5; D uncertain. TRBV6-7 has ORF status, its function being uncertain. CDR3 length: 13 residues. V shed 6 bases and J shed 6 bases, with 12 bases lying between them. CDR3 region: CASRVGLFQPQHF. CDR3 bases: TGTGCCAGCAGGGTTGGACTGTTTCAGCCCCAGCATTTT.

The chain uses TRBV7-2 and TRBJ1-4; maybe TRBD1 (5 bases). Looked up from germline, CDR1 is SGHTA and CDR2 is FQGNSA. Trimming stripped 1 base from V and 8 bases from J, with 8 bases between. The CDR3 contains 13 residues. The CDR3 spells CASSLGPGEKLFF. CDR3 nucleotides: TGTGCCAGCAGCTTAGGCCCAGGGGAAAAACTGTTTTTT. Combining the CDR3 with reference TRBV7-2 and TRBJ1-4 gives the whole variable domain GAGVSQSPSNKVTEKGKDVELRCDPISGHTALYWYRQSLGQGLEFLIYFQGNSAPDKSGLPSDRFSAERTGGSVSTLTIQRTQQEDSAVYLCASSLGPGEKLFFGSGTQLSVL.

This chain links TRBV5-1 with TRBJ1-2, with TRBD1 matching 7 bases. This CDR3 comprises 16 residues. Germline loops: CDR1 SGHRS, CDR2 YFSETQ. V trimming: 2 bases; J trimming: 0 bases; junction bases outside the gene matches: 7. The CDR3, as DNA: TGCGCCAGCAGCTTTCGCCCCGACAGGGCTAACTATGGCTACACCTTC. Its protein is CASSFRPDRANYGYTF.